The rows below give T cell receptor beta chains drawn from one sample of a study of T cell responses to AZD1222 COVID-19 vaccine. The table came from immunoSEQ multiplex PCR; TCRdb's copy has only in-frame clones and leaves some out. The sample includes roughly 250,000 clones, more than 85% of them seen just once. The material sequenced was peripheral blood, taken on day 0 of AZD1222 vaccination. These receptor sequences come from an adult in good health. Each CDR3 is given with its conserved first and last residue. Fields, in order: CDR3 DNA, CDR3 protein, D gene, J gene, V gene, clone size. A D gene is named only where the DNA matches it firmly. Size is stated for part of the rows, as once, few or many counts, or as a class when the clone is expanded.

TGTGCCAGCAGCTCCTTTCGGACTAGCGGGAGCGGTGAGCAGTTCTTC,CASSSFRTSGSGEQFF,TRBD2,TRBJ2-1,TRBV7-9,-
TGTGCCAGCAGCGCCGGACTAGCGGGAGTTACAGATACGCAGTATTTT,CASSAGLAGVTDTQYF,TRBD2,TRBJ2-3,TRBV5-4,-
TGCAGCGTAGTGCGGGGGAACACTGAAGCTTTCTTT,CSVVRGNTEAFF,-,TRBJ1-1,TRBV29-1,-
TGTGCCAGCAGTTACGGGGGAAGGGCCTACGAGCAGTACTTC,CASSYGGRAYEQYF,-,TRBJ2-7,TRBV6-5,-
TGTGCCACCAGCAGAGACCCCCACAATGAGCAGTTCTTC,CATSRDPHNEQFF,-,TRBJ2-1,TRBV15,-
TGTGCCAGTACAGGGGAGGTCACTGAAGCTTTCTTT,CASTGEVTEAFF,TRBD1,TRBJ1-1,TRBV2,-
TGTGCCAGCAGTTACTCGGCAGGGAGGGTGAATGAGCAGTTCTTC,CASSYSAGRVNEQFF,TRBD2,TRBJ2-1,TRBV6-5,-
TGCGCCAGCAGCTTGCTTCACCTAGCTGGGAATGAGCAGTTCTTC,CASSLLHLAGNEQFF,-,TRBJ2-1,TRBV5-1,-
TGTGCCAGCAGCCAAGGGCCCCAGGGAACTGGAAACACCATATATTTT,CASSQGPQGTGNTIYF,-,TRBJ1-3,TRBV3-1/TRBV3-2,-
TGTGCCAGCAGTCGAGGACAGGCGATTAACGAAAAACTGTTTTTT,CASSRGQAINEKLFF,TRBD1,TRBJ1-4,TRBV6-6,once
TGCGCCAGCAGCTTGCGGGAGGGCCACAATGAGCAGTTCTTC,CASSLREGHNEQFF,TRBD2,TRBJ2-1,TRBV5-1,once
TGCGCCAGCAGCTTGGACAGGGGTGTCTACAATGAGCAGTTCTTC,CASSLDRGVYNEQFF,TRBD1,TRBJ2-1,TRBV5-1,-
TGTGCCAGCAGCCCGCAGGGGGAATCGGGGGGCTACACCTTC,CASSPQGESGGYTF,TRBD1,TRBJ1-2,TRBV7-2,few
TGTGCCAGCAGCCATGAGACAGGGGGCGTTTCACCCCTCCACTTT,CASSHETGGVSPLHF,TRBD1,TRBJ1-6,TRBV14,-
TGTGCCAGCAGTTTAGGGCCACTCTACGAGCAGTACTTC,CASSLGPLYEQYF,-,TRBJ2-7,TRBV28,-
TGTGCCAGCAGCTCGATGCCTCGGTACGAGCAGTACTTC,CASSSMPRYEQYF,-,TRBJ2-7,TRBV7-9,-
TGCGCCAGCAGCGCCGGACAGGCGTCCTACGAGCAGTACTTC,CASSAGQASYEQYF,TRBD1,TRBJ2-7,TRBV4-1,-
TGTGCCAGCTTACCCCGGGGAGAAGAGACCCAGTACTTC,CASLPRGEETQYF,-,TRBJ2-5,TRBV12-3/TRBV12-4,-
TGTGCCAGCCTTACCTGGGACCGGGCTGAAGCTTTCTTT,CASLTWDRAEAFF,-,TRBJ1-1,TRBV28,-
TGCGCCAGCAGCTTGGAAGGAGTTACGAGCTCTGGGGCCAACGTCCTGACTTTC,CASSLEGVTSSGANVLTF,-,TRBJ2-6,TRBV5-1,-
TGTGCCAGCAGCCTTACCGGGACCCGCTCCACAGATACGCAGTATTTT,CASSLTGTRSTDTQYF,-,TRBJ2-3,TRBV3-1/TRBV3-2,-
TGTGCCAGCAGTCAAGTCCAGACGGGGGCCTACGAGCAGTACTTC,CASSQVQTGAYEQYF,-,TRBJ2-7,TRBV27,-
TGTGCCTGGAGGCTAGCGGGAGGAGGGTACGAGCAGTTCTTC,CAWRLAGGGYEQFF,TRBD2,TRBJ2-1,TRBV30,-
TGTGCCAGCAGGGCCGACAGGGGGACGAACTACGAGCAGTACTTC,CASRADRGTNYEQYF,TRBD1,TRBJ2-7,TRBV5-4,once
TGTGCCAGCAGTTCCAGCCCCGGGACAGGGGGCTTCTACGAGCAGTACTTC,CASSSSPGTGGFYEQYF,TRBD1,TRBJ2-7,TRBV28,-
TGTGCCAGCAGCCCAAGGTGGGGTAATGAGCAGTTCTTC,CASSPRWGNEQFF,-,TRBJ2-1,TRBV5-5,-
TGTGCCAGCAGTGATTGGACAGGGGGTTCCGGGGGCACAGATACGCAGTATTTT,CASSDWTGGSGGTDTQYF,TRBD1,TRBJ2-3,TRBV25-1,-
TGTGCCAGCAGCAAAGAATCTCCGGGACACCTCTCTGGGGCCAACGTCCTGACTTTC,CASSKESPGHLSGANVLTF,-,TRBJ2-6,TRBV21-1,-
TGTGCCAGCAGCGCTCGTGGGGCCAGTGAAGCTTTCTTT,CASSARGASEAFF,-,TRBJ1-1,TRBV6-6,-
TGTGCCAGCAGCGTCGCGGAGACGGTCAACTATGGCTACACCTTC,CASSVAETVNYGYTF,-,TRBJ1-2,TRBV9,-
TGCGCCAGCAGCTTATATGGGACTGGGGCCAACGTCCTGACTTTC,CASSLYGTGANVLTF,-,TRBJ2-6,TRBV5-1,-
TGCGCCAGCAGCCGCCCAACAGGGTCGGGCAATCAGCCCCAGCATTTT,CASSRPTGSGNQPQHF,-,TRBJ1-5,TRBV4-1,-
TGTGCCAGCAGCCAAGCCCGGACAGGCGGCAAGAACACTGAAGCTTTCTTT,CASSQARTGGKNTEAFF,TRBD1,TRBJ1-1,TRBV3-1/TRBV3-2,-
TGTGCCAGCGGGCTAGCGGGAGAGGGGACAGATACGCAGTATTTT,CASGLAGEGTDTQYF,TRBD2,TRBJ2-3,TRBV9,-
TGTGCCAGCAGTGAAGTAACCATAGGAGGCTACACCTTC,CASSEVTIGGYTF,-,TRBJ1-2,TRBV6-4,-
TGTGCCAGCAGTTTGTACCCCCGGGGCAGGGGGAGCACTGAAGCTTTCTTT,CASSLYPRGRGSTEAFF,TRBD1,TRBJ1-1,TRBV28,-
TGTGCCAGCAGACTGGCTGAAGCTTTCTTT,CASRLAEAFF,-,TRBJ1-1,TRBV5-6,-
TGTGCCAGCAGCGTTGAAGGACCTGCAGGGGTTTCACCCCTCCACTTT,CASSVEGPAGVSPLHF,-,TRBJ1-6,TRBV9,-
TGTGCCAGCAGTTACTCTTCGGGTTTTGGGGAGACCCAGTACTTC,CASSYSSGFGETQYF,-,TRBJ2-5,TRBV6-6,-
TGTGCCAGCAGCTTAGGGAGGGACGAGCAGTTCTTC,CASSLGRDEQFF,-,TRBJ2-1,TRBV7-8,-
TGTGCCAGCAGCCAAGAAAGGCAGCCCCAGCATTTT,CASSQERQPQHF,-,TRBJ1-5,TRBV3-1/TRBV3-2,once
TGTGCCAGTACCGATAGCGGGGGACTCTACAATGAGCAGTTCTTC,CASTDSGGLYNEQFF,TRBD2,TRBJ2-1,TRBV19,-
TGTGCCAGCAGCGTAGGTCCAGGCGGGGGCACCGGGGAGCTGTTTTTT,CASSVGPGGGTGELFF,TRBD2,TRBJ2-2,TRBV9,once
TGTGCCAGCAGTGCCCGGGACAGGGGACCCCTCCACTTT,CASSARDRGPLHF,TRBD1,TRBJ1-6,TRBV25-1,-
TGCGCCAGCAGCCTGCGGGACCTATCGAACACCGGGGAGCTGTTTTTT,CASSLRDLSNTGELFF,-,TRBJ2-2,TRBV4-1,-
TGCGCCAGCAGCTTGGACGTGGGGGATCAGCCCCAGCATTTT,CASSLDVGDQPQHF,-,TRBJ1-5,TRBV5-1,-
TGTGCCAGTAACAATTTCAATCAGCCCCAGCATTTT,CASNNFNQPQHF,-,TRBJ1-5,TRBV19,-
TGTGCCAGCAGTTACTCGGTCGGGGGCCGTGGAAACACCATATATTTT,CASSYSVGGRGNTIYF,-,TRBJ1-3,TRBV6-5,-
TGTGCCAGCAGCTTAGTCTTCCGGACTAGCAGTTCCTACGAGCAGTACTTC,CASSLVFRTSSSYEQYF,TRBD2,TRBJ2-7,TRBV11-2,once
TGCGCCAGCAGCCAAGGCGAGGACAGGGTCAATCAGCCCCAGCATTTT,CASSQGEDRVNQPQHF,TRBD1,TRBJ1-5,TRBV4-1,-
TGTGCCAGCAGCTTAGACCCGGATAGCAATCAGCCCCAGCATTTT,CASSLDPDSNQPQHF,-,TRBJ1-5,TRBV11-2,-
TGTGCCAGCAGCTTAACGACAGGGGGCCTCTATGGCTACACCTTC,CASSLTTGGLYGYTF,TRBD1,TRBJ1-2,TRBV7-9,-
TGCAGCGGAGTACTCGGGTCCGTAGATACGCAGTATTTT,CSGVLGSVDTQYF,-,TRBJ2-3,TRBV29-1,-
TGTGCCAGCAGCGTACGGACAACGTACAATGAGCAGTTCTTC,CASSVRTTYNEQFF,-,TRBJ2-1,TRBV9,-
TGTGCCAGCACCTGGGGCGGGAGCGGCACCGGGGAGCTGTTTTTT,CASTWGGSGTGELFF,TRBD2,TRBJ2-2,TRBV28,-
TGTGCCAGCAGTTACGGCGGCGGAGCTAATGAAAAACTGTTTTTT,CASSYGGGANEKLFF,-,TRBJ1-4,TRBV6-5,-
TGTGCCAGTAGGAACCTGGGCAGCAATCAGCCCCAGCATTTT,CASRNLGSNQPQHF,-,TRBJ1-5,TRBV19,once